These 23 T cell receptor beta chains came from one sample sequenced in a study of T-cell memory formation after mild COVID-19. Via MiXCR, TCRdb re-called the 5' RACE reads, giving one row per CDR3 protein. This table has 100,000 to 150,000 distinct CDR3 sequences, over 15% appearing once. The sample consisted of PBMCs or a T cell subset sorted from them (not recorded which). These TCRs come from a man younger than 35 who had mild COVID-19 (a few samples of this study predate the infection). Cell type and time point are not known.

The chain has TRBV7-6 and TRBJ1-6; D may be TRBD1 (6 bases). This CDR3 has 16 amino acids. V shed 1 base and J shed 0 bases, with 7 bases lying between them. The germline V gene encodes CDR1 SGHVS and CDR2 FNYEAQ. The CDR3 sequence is CASSLGQASYNSPLHF. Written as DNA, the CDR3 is TGTGCCAGCAGCTTAGGACAGGCCTCCTATAATTCACCCCTCCACTTT.

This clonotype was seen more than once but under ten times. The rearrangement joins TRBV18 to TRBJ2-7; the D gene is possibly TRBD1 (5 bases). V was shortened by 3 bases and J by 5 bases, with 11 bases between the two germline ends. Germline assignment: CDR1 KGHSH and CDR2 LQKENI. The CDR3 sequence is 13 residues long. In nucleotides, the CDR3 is TGTGCCAGCTCACCTGCAGGACACGACGAGCAGTACGTC. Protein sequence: CASSPAGHDEQYV.

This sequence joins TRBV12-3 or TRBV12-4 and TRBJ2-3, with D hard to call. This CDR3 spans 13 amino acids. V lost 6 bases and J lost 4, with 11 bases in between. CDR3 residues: CASRPRPSDTQYF. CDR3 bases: TGTGCCAGCAGGCCCCGGCCCTCAGATACGCAGTATTTT.

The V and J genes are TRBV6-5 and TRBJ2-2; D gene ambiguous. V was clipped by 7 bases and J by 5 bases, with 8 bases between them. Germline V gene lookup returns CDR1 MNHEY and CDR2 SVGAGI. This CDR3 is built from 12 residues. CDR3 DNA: TGTGCCAGCAACAGCCGAACCGGGGAGCTGTTTTTT. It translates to CASNSRTGELFF.

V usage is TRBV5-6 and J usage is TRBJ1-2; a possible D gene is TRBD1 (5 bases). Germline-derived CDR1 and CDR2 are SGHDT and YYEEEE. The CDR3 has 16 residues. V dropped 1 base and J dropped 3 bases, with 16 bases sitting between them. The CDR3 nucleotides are TGTGCCAGCAGCTTGATGTCGGCAGCGGGGGACTATGGCTACACCTTC. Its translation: CASSLMSAAGDYGYTF.

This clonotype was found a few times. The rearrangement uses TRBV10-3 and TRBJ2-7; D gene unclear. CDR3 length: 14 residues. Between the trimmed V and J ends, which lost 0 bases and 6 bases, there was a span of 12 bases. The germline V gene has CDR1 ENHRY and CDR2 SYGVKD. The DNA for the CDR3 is TGTGCCATCAGTGAGTCGTCGAAAGGTCGCGAGCAGTACGTC. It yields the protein CAISESSKGREQYV.

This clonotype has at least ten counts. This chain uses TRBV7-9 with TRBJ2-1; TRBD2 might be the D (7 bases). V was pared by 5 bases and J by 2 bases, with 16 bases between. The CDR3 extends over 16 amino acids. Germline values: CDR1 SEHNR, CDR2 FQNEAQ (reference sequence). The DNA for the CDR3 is TGTGCCAGCAGCCGACGGGACGGGGGGCCCTACAATGAGCAGTTCTTC. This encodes CASSRRDGGPYNEQFF.

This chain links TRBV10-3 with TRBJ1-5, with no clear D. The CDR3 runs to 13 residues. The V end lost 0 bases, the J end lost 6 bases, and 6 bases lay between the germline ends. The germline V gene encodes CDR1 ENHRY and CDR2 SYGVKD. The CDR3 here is CAISESYSQPQHF. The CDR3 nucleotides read TGTGCCATCAGTGAGTCCTACAGTCAGCCCCAGCATTTT.

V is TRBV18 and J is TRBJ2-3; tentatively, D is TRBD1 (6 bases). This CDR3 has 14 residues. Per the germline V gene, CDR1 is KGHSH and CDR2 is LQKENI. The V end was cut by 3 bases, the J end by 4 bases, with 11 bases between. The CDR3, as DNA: TGTGCCAGCTCACCCTCGACAGGATCAGATACGCAGTATTTT. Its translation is CASSPSTGSDTQYF.

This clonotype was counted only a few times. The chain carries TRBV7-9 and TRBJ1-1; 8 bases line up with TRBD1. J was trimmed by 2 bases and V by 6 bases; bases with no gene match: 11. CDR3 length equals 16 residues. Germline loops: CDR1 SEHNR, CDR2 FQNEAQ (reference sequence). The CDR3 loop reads CASRDQTGAFNTEAFF. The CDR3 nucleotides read TGTGCCAGCAGAGACCAGACAGGGGCATTTAACACTGAAGCTTTCTTT.

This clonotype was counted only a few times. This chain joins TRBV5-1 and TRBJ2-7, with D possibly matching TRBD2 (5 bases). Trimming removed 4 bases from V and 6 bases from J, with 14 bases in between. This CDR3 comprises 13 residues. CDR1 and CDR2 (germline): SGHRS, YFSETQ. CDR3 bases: TGCGCCAGCAGCCGGGCCCCCGCGGGCGAGCAGTACGTC. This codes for CASSRAPAGEQYV.

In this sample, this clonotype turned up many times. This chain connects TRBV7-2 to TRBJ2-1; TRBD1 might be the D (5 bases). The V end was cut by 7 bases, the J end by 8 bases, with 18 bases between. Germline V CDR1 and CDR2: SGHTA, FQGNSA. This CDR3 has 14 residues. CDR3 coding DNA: TGTGCCAGCAACCCTAGGTTGGGGCAGGATGAGCAGTTCTTC. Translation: CASNPRLGQDEQFF.

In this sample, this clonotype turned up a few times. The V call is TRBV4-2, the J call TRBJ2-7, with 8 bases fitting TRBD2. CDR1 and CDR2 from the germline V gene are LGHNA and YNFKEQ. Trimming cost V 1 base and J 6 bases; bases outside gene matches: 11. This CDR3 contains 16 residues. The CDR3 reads CASSQAGGARGAEQYF. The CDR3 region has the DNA TGTGCCAGCAGCCAAGCCGGGGGGGCCCGCGGCGCCGAGCAGTACTTC.

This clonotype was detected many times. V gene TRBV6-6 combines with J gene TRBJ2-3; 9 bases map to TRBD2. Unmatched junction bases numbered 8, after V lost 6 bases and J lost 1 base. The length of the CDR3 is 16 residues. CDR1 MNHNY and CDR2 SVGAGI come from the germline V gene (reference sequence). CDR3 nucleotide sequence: TGTGCCAGCAGATCCGGTCTAGCGGGGCGCACAGATACGCAGTATTTT. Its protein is CASRSGLAGRTDTQYF.

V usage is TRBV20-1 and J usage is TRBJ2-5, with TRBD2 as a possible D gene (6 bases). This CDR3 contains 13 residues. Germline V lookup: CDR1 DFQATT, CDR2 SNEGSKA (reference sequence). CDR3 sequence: CRASRAGEETQYF. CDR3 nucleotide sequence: TGCAGAGCCTCCCGAGCGGGCGAAGAGACCCAGTACTTC.

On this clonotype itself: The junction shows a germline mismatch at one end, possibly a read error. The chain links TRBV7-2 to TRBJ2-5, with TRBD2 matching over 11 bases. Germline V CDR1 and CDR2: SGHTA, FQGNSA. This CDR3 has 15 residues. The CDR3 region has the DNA TGTGCCAGCAGATTAGCGGGGGGGCTCCAAGAGACCCAGTACTTC. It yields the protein CASRLAGGLQETQYF.

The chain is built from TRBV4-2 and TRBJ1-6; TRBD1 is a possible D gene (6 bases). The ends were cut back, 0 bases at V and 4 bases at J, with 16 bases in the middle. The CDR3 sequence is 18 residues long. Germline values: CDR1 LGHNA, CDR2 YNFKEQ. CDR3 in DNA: TGTGCCAGCAGCCAAGATTTGCAGGGGAATCCATATAATTCACCCCTCCACTTT. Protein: CASSQDLQGNPYNSPLHF.

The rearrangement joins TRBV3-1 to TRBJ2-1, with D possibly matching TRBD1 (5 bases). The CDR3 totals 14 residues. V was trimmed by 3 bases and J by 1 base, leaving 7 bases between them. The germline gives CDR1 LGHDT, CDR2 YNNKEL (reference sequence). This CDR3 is CASSQTASYNEQFF. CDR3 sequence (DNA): TGTGCCAGCAGCCAGACAGCGTCCTACAATGAGCAGTTCTTC.

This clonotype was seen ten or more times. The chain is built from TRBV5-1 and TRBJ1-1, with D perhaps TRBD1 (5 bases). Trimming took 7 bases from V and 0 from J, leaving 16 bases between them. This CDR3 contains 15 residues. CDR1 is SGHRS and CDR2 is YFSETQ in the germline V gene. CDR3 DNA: TGCGCCAGCTCCGATGCGGGGCCGATGAACACTGAAGCTTTCTTT. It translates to CASSDAGPMNTEAFF.

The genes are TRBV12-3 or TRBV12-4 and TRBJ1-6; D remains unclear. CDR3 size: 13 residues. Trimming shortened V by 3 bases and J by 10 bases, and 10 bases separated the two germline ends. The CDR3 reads CASSFLSGSPLHF. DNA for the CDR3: TGTGCCAGCAGTTTCCTCAGCGGATCACCCCTCCACTTT.

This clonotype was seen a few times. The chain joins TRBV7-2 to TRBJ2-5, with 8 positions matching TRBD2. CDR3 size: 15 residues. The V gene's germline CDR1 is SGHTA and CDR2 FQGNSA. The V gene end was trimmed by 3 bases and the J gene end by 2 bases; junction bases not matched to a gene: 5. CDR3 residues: CASSFTAGVQETQYF. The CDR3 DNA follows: TGTGCCAGCAGCTTTACAGCGGGGGTGCAAGAGACCCAGTACTTC. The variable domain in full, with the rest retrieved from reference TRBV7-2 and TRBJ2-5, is GAGVSQSPSNKVTEKGKDVELRCDPISGHTALYWYRQSLGQGLEFLIYFQGNSAPDKSGLPSDRFSAERTGGSVSTLTIQRTQQEDSAVYLCASSFTAGVQETQYFGPGTRLLVL.

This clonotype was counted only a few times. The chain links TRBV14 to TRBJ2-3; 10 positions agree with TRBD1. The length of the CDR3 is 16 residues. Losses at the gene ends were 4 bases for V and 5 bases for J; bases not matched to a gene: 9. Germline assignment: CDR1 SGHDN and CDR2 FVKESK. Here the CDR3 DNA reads TGTGCCAGCAGCCCCCTCGGGACAGGGGTAGGAGATACGCAGTATTTT. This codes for CASSPLGTGVGDTQYF. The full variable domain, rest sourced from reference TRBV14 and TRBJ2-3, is EAGVTQFPSHSVIEKGQTVTLRCDPISGHDNLYWYRRVMGKEIKFLLHFVKESKQDESGMPNNRFLAERTGGTYSTLKVQPAELEDSGVYFCASSPLGTGVGDTQYFGPGTRLTVL.

CDR3 bases: TGTGCCAGCAGTGCCCGGGGGGGGACAGGAAATTTAATCAATGAGCAGTTCTTC. Translated: CASSARGGTGNLINEQFF. The rearrangement joins TRBV2 to TRBJ2-1; D tentatively reads TRBD1 or TRBD2 (8 bases each). V lost 4 bases, J lost 6 bases, and 25 bases lay in between. This CDR3 contains 18 residues. Germline values: CDR1 SNHLY, CDR2 FYNNEI.